This T cell receptor beta chain is drawn from a study of T cell repertoires in cytomegalovirus infection. Study-level information: The authors relied on CMV epitopes, both recently identified HLA-C-restricted and well-studied HLA-B-restricted. CMV infection plus the matching HLA type was flagged by public TCR beta signatures.

Study results and caveats: CMV-specific TCR beta clonotypes restricted by HLA-C were the ones dominating the ex vivo response. Pooled public TCR beta family frequency picked out CMV carriers with the relevant HLA.

This CDR3 is 14 amino acids long. V shed 8 bases, J shed 0 bases, and the junction held 5 bases outside the gene matches. CDR1 and CDR2 (germline): MNHEY, SMNVEV (reference sequence). TCRdb itself ran the reads through MiXCR, one entry per CDR3 protein. The sample contains 900,000 to 950,000 distinct CDR3 sequences, approximately 31% of which appear only once. This clonotype has a handful of counts. What it binds is not known. The chain combines TRBV27 with TRBJ2-5; 8 positions agree with TRBD2. This clonotype originated in a human donor in good health (CMV status not recorded). Some clones in this sample may be carry-over from other donors' samples. The source material was cultured CD8+ T cells from PBMCs, sampled from culture after CMV antigen stimulation. For the CDR3, the DNA is TGTGCCAGCGGGAGCGGGGGCAACCAAGAGACCCAGTACTTC. Its protein is CASGSGGNQETQYF.